The 22 T cell receptor beta chains presented below share a single source sample, sequenced in a study of high-grade serous ovarian cancer treatment subgroups (dated by TCRdb to about 2021). The library was prepared using the immunoSEQ multiplex PCR assay. In its TCRdb copy, this immuneACCESS table keeps in-frame sequences only and misses some clones. Where compared with another copy, unresolved V genes explain less than half of these, and the others have no known cause. Within this sample are 1,500 to 2,000 clones, with more than 60% of them counted one time only. Of the sample, 15% to 20% is held by the ten largest clones. Tumor samples were obtained before definitive surgery or chemotherapy. Specimen: tumor tissue. The receptors derive from a human donor with high-grade serous ovarian cancer.

The chain recombines TRBV7-2 with TRBJ2-7; D may be TRBD1 (5 bases). CDR1 is SGHTA, CDR2 FQGNSA, per germline. The germline V and J ends were trimmed by 4 bases and 6 bases, with 19 bases remaining between them. The CDR3 consists of 15 residues. CDR3 protein: CASSSSRVGASEQYF. CDR3 DNA sequence: TGTGCCAGCAGCTCGTCCAGGGTTGGCGCGAGCGAGCAGTACTTC.

V gene TRBV19 combines with J gene TRBJ2-3; D may be TRBD2 (6 bases). The germline gives CDR1 LNHDA, CDR2 SQIVND (reference sequence). The V and J ends lost 6 bases and 4 bases respectively, with 11 bases between them. This CDR3 has 13 amino acids. The CDR3 protein is CASSNGGADTQYF. For the CDR3, the DNA is TGTGCCAGTAGCAACGGAGGGGCAGATACGCAGTATTTT.

The V gene is TRBV23-1, the J gene TRBJ2-3; the D is unclear. TRBV23-1 is annotated as an ORF whose role is uncertain. Trimming took off 3 bases at V and 0 bases at J, with 16 bases between the two ends. CDR3 length equals 17 residues. DNA of the CDR3: TGCGCCAGCAGTCACCCACTGAGGAGCTCTAGCACAGATACGCAGTATTTT. Residues: CASSHPLRSSSTDTQYF.

The rearrangement links TRBV27 to TRBJ2-4; 7 bases fit TRBD2. The CDR3 has 16 amino acids. Trimming took 5 bases from V and 0 from J; bases not matched to a gene: 7. Germline V gives CDR1 MNHEY, CDR2 SMNVEV (reference sequence). This chain's CDR3 is CASSPLAALAKNIQYF. CDR3 bases: TGTGCCAGCAGTCCGCTAGCGGCGCTAGCCAAAAACATTCAGTACTTC.

The chain links TRBV6-1 to TRBJ1-4; D remains ambiguous. The V end lost 4 bases, the J end lost 1 base, and 16 bases lay between the germline ends. The V gene's germline CDR1 is MNHNS and CDR2 SASEGT. The CDR3 totals 17 residues. In nucleotides, the CDR3 is TGTGCCAGCAGTGCTGTTTGGAGGGTAGGAACTAATGAAAAACTGTTTTTT. As protein: CASSAVWRVGTNEKLFF.

This clone was counted a single time. This chain uses TRBV27 with TRBJ2-5, with D possibly TRBD1 on 9 matching bases. This CDR3 region has 18 residues. Looked up from germline, CDR1 is MNHEY and CDR2 is SMNVEV (reference sequence). Trimming pared 6 bases from V and 9 bases from J, leaving 32 bases between. CDR3 coding DNA: TGTGCCAGCAGCCCACGGAGCGCCGGGACAGGGCTCGGGGGGGCCCAGTACTTC. It is translated as CASSPRSAGTGLGGAQYF.

This clone was found a few times. The chain employs TRBV5-6 and TRBJ1-1, with TRBD1 matching 7 bases. The CDR3 runs 16 residues. The germline CDR1 and CDR2 sequences are SGHDT and YYEEEE. Losses at the gene ends were 1 base for V and 2 bases for J; bases not matched to a gene: 8. The DNA for the CDR3 is TGTGCCAGCAGCTTGAAGGACAGGCGAATTAACACTGAAGCTTTCTTT. This sequence encodes CASSLKDRRINTEAFF.

This clone showed up just a few times. V gene TRBV6-1 combines with J gene TRBJ2-7; D is perhaps TRBD2 (6 bases). Germline-derived CDR1 and CDR2 are MNHNS and SASEGT. This CDR3 comprises 15 residues. V was pared by 6 bases and J by 0 bases, with 15 bases between. The CDR3 sequence: CASSPASADSYEQYF. The CDR3 region has the DNA TGTGCCAGCAGCCCGGCTAGCGCTGACTCCTACGAGCAGTACTTC.

The chain employs TRBV19 and TRBJ1-5; D possibly corresponds to TRBD1 (6 bases). Germline V gene lookup returns CDR1 LNHDA and CDR2 SQIVND (reference sequence). The V gene lost 7 bases and the J gene lost 7 bases, with 17 bases spanning the gap. The CDR3 sequence is 14 residues long. Written as DNA, the CDR3 is TGTGCCAGTACCCTTGCTCAGGGGAGACAGCCCCAGCATTTT. Amino acid sequence: CASTLAQGRQPQHF.

The V and J genes are TRBV28 and TRBJ2-2; 11 nucleotides line up with TRBD1. CDR1 is MDHEN, CDR2 SYDVKM, per germline. The CDR3 length is 15 residues. Losses at the gene ends were 5 bases for V and 9 bases for J; bases not matched to a gene: 8. The DNA of the CDR3 is TGTGCCAGCAGTCCTTGGACAGGGGGCGACCGGGAGCTGTTTTTT. Amino acid sequence: CASSPWTGGDRELFF. The full variable domain, its missing parts supplied by reference TRBV28 and TRBJ2-2, is DVKVTQSSRYLVKRTGEKVFLECVQDMDHENMFWYRQDPGLGLRLIYFSYDVKMKEKGDIPEGYSVSREKKERFSLILESASTNQTSMYLCASSPWTGGDRELFFGEGSRLTVL.

This clone occurred once. The chain employs TRBV6-4 and TRBJ1-1, with D possibly matching TRBD1 (6 bases). Trimming stripped 3 bases from V and 0 bases from J, with 17 bases between. The CDR3 runs 17 residues. Germline assignment: CDR1 MRHNA and CDR2 SNTAGT. CDR3 in DNA: TGTGCCAGCAGTGAAGGCGGGGGCGACCCCATGAACACTGAAGCTTTCTTT. Encoded protein: CASSEGGGDPMNTEAFF.

The chain has TRBV11-2 and TRBJ2-2; D unresolved. The germline V and J ends were trimmed by 3 bases and 6 bases, with 8 bases remaining between them. The CDR3 loop spans 13 amino acids. Germline CDR1 and CDR2: SGHAT and FQNNGV. The CDR3 DNA reads as TGTGCCAGCAGCTTTGTTGGCCCCGGGGAGCTGTTTTTT. It codes for CASSFVGPGELFF.

This clone was recorded once. V usage is TRBV6-5 and J usage is TRBJ1-2; TRBD1 might be the D (5 bases). The length of the CDR3 is 12 residues. V shed 5 bases and J shed 8 bases, with 12 bases lying between them. CDR1 and CDR2 (germline): MNHEY, SVGAGI. CDR3 sequence: CASSPGSGGYTF. The CDR3 DNA reads as TGTGCCAGCAGTCCAGGGTCGGGCGGCTACACCTTC.

The chain couples TRBV5-4 to TRBJ2-7; D not resolved. The CDR3 is 11 residues long. Trimming left V 5 bases short and J 4 bases short, with 7 bases between. Germline V gene sequence: CDR1 SGHNT, CDR2 YYREEE (reference sequence). For the CDR3, the DNA is TGTGCCAGCAGTTCCAATTACGAGCAGTACTTC. Residues: CASSSNYEQYF.

This clone is large (0.1 to 1%) by share. This chain links TRBV4-3 with TRBJ2-7; D is tentatively TRBD1 or TRBD2 (5 bases each). The CDR3 runs to 15 residues. Germline loops: CDR1 LGHNA, CDR2 YSLEER. V was clipped by 1 base and J by 7 bases, with 17 bases between them. CDR3 DNA: TGCGCCAGCAGCCAAGCCCGGGACCCCACGAGGGAGCAGTACTTC. Its protein is CASSQARDPTREQYF.

This clone was observed a few times. This rearrangement joins TRBV7-9 to TRBJ2-1; D unresolved. Looked up from germline, CDR1 is SEHNR and CDR2 is FQNEAQ (reference sequence). CDR3 size: 14 residues. Between the trimmed V and J ends, which lost 1 base and 3 bases, there was a span of 7 bases. CDR3 region: CASSLGGSYNEQFF. CDR3 sequence (DNA): TGTGCCAGCAGCTTAGGTGGCAGCTACAATGAGCAGTTCTTC.

The rearrangement links TRBV7-2 to TRBJ2-5, with D possibly TRBD2 on 5 matching bases. The J call may be wrong; the DNA end is better matched by TRBJ2-7. The V gene's germline CDR1 is SGHTA and CDR2 FQGNSA. This CDR3 is 15 amino acids long. The CDR3 is CASSLGGIPTYEQYF. In nucleotides, the CDR3 is TGTGCCAGCAGCTTAGGAGGGATCCCCACTTACGAGCAGTACTTC.

The sample holds a few counts of this clone. This chain connects TRBV4-1 to TRBJ2-3; D gene ambiguous. This CDR3 spans 12 amino acids. Germline CDR1 MGHRA, CDR2 YSYEKL. Trimming took off 2 bases at V and 5 bases at J, with 5 bases between the two ends. CDR3 DNA: TGCGCCAGCAGCCAACACGAAGATACGCAGTATTTT. Translated, it gives CASSQHEDTQYF.

This chain connects TRBV5-5 to TRBJ2-2; D not resolved. Trimming pared 0 bases from V and 6 bases from J, leaving 9 bases between. The CDR3 consists of 14 residues. Germline V lookup: CDR1 SGHKS, CDR2 YYEKEE (reference sequence). The CDR3 is CASSLAMGPGELFF. Here the CDR3 DNA reads TGTGCCAGCAGCTTGGCTATGGGTCCCGGGGAGCTGTTTTTT.

The chain is built from TRBV11-3 and TRBJ2-7; TRBD1 aligns across 12 bases. Germline V lookup: CDR1 SGHNT, CDR2 YENEEA. The CDR3 is 15 amino acids. Trimming cost V 4 bases and J 6 bases; bases outside gene matches: 7. The CDR3: CASSWGGTGGAEQYF. For the CDR3, the DNA is TGTGCCAGCAGCTGGGGAGGGACAGGGGGCGCCGAGCAGTACTTC.

V is TRBV30 and J is TRBJ1-5; weak D call: TRBD1 (6 bases). Looked up from germline, CDR1 is GTSNPN and CDR2 is SVGIG (reference sequence). V lost 3 bases to trimming and J lost 7 bases, with 13 bases between them. The length of the CDR3 is 13 residues. The CDR3 loop is CAWSRGGEQPQHF. In DNA, the CDR3 is TGTGCCTGGAGCAGGGGCGGAGAGCAGCCCCAGCATTTT.

The chain has TRBV5-5 and TRBJ2-7, with D maybe TRBD2 (6 bases). Per the germline V gene, CDR1 is SGHKS and CDR2 is YYEKEE (reference sequence). This CDR3 is built from 15 residues. Trimming cost V 4 bases and J 3 bases, with 17 bases left between them. This chain's CDR3 is CASSREGGEFYEQYF. CDR3 in DNA: TGTGCCAGCAGCCGAGAGGGAGGAGAGTTCTACGAGCAGTACTTC.